The following is a T cell receptor beta chain sequence with its context. The authors' processing: Reference gene primers were amplified, and this amplification served to estimate nucleated cell counts. Some clones are missing from TCRdb's copy, which holds only in-frame ones; the method was immunoSEQ multiplex PCR. The DNA was the basis for D and trimming; V, J and clone size are from that table. The sample shows about 58,000 clones, approximately 81% of them seen only once. This CDR3 region has 13 residues. The V gene end was trimmed by 9 bases and the J gene end by 1 base; junction bases not matched to a gene: 5. The sample belongs to a study of blood T cell repertoires in COVID-19. At the level of the study: The origin of the acute and convalescent COVID-19 samples was the United States, Italy and Spain. T cells, B-cell-depleted T cells, or PBMCs supplied cDNA or gDNA.

The source is a man aged 35-49 years with active COVID-19. What was sequenced was peripheral blood. V gene TRBV23-1 combines with J gene TRBJ1-1, with 7 positions matching TRBD1. TRBV23-1 is classed as an ORF, of uncertain function. For the CDR3, the DNA is TGCGCCAGTTGGGACAGAGCGAACACTGAAGCTTTCTTT. It encodes CASWDRANTEAFF.